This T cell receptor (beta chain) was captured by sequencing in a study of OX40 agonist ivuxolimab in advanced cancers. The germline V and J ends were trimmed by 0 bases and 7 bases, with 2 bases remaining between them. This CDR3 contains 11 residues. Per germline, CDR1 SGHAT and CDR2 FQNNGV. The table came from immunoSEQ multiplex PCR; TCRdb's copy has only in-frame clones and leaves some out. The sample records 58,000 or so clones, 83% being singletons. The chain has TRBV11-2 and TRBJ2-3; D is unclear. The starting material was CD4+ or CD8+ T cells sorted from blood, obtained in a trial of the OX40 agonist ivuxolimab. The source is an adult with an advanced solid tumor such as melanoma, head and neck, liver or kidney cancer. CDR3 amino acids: CASSLEYTQYF. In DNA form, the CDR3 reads TGTGCCAGCAGCTTAGAATATACGCAGTATTTT.